This T cell receptor (beta chain) was recorded in a study of siplizumab effects on memory and regulatory T cells (dated by TCRdb to between 2019 and 2020). About the full investigation: The study looked at the effect of siplizumab, an anti-CD2 antibody, on alloreactive T-cell subsets in allogeneic mixed lymphocyte reactions made from human PBMCs. The investigation overall reported the following: The cumulative frequency of alloreactive sequences that could be traced back to unstimulated CD4+ memory T cells was significantly reduced by siplizumab. Unstimulated naive T cells appeared to be more diverse than memory T cells, and naive cells seemed to make a substantial contribution to the alloresponse. Roughly 75-95% of proliferating CD4+ or CD8+ clones could not be assigned a naive or memory phenotype. The suppressive function of proliferating Tregs from siplizumab cultures was not functionally confirmed. Because sequences below about 10^-5 frequency were poorly captured, only a minor fraction of alloreactive clones could be mapped to unstimulated subsets. Of the alloreactive CD4+ clones that could be mapped, the Treg-derived share averaged approximately 67% with siplizumab compared with approximately 25% in control reactions.

Sorted unstimulated T cells, along with proliferating T cells recovered from mixed lymphocyte reactions, underwent TCRbeta CDR3 sequencing. Fresh whole blood from some eleven HLA-typed healthy donors was used to isolate PBMCs. To map where alloreactive clones came from, CD4+ non-regulatory T cells in the unstimulated state were FACS-sorted. Library preparation was by the immunoSEQ multiplex PCR assay. Each sample had 9 x 10^4 or so TCR templates assayed by the deep sequencing platform. Genomic DNA extracted from sorted T cells was used for TCRbeta CDR3 sequencing. For the original study's pipeline: The R programming language was used for the clonal analysis of the TCRbeta CDR3 data. Comparing unstimulated samples against CFSE-low samples taken after the reaction was how alloreactive CD4+ and CD8+ clones were defined. Regulatory or non-regulatory origin of alloreactive CD4+ clones was assigned by matching sequences to the sorted unstimulated Treg and non-Treg repertoires. TCRdb stores this immuneACCESS table with in-frame sequences only. Part of the clones is absent; in the studies checked, under half of the shortfall reflects unresolved V genes, and no reason is known for the rest. That table furnishes V, J and clone size, whereas the DNA furnished D and trimming. This sample gives around 86,000 clones in total; 94% of them show up just once. The ten largest clonotypes hold 0.3% of the sample.

The germline V gene supplies CDR1 MNHEY and CDR2 SVGAGI. Unmatched junction bases come to 2, with V trimmed by 2 bases and J by 2 bases. The CDR3 contains 15 residues, cysteine and phenylalanine counted. The sequence is cut down to CDR3 DNA, 45 bases in frame from base 1. Comment on this clone: Its antigen specificity is not known. It has no much larger one-base neighbor in the sample; base qualities were not kept.

The rearranged segments are TRBV6-5 and TRBJ2-2; 7 bases in the junction line up with TRBD2. The clonotype originates from a human donor in good health. Material for sequencing was non-Treg CD4+ T cells sorted from blood. In the paper's terms, the cell subset or site label means: FACS-sorted unstimulated CD4+ non-regulatory T cells. The CDR3: CASSYKRGNTGELFF. The nucleotides are TGTGCCAGCAGTTACAAGCGGGGAAACACCGGGGAGCTGTTTTTT.